This T cell receptor beta chain was retrieved from a study of T-cell reconstitution after alpha-beta-depleted transplantation in children. Study-wide results and limits: It was newly produced T cells that mostly accounted for T-cell counts and diversity one year after transplant. Surviving recipient T cells and intrathymic progenitors accounted for some patients' high TCRbeta diversity at day 60. The study reportedly traced alpha-beta T cells about two months after transplant to several hundred expanded graft clones.

Notes on this clonotype: Its antigen is as yet unknown.

A library of TCRbeta sequences, prepared with unique molecular identifiers, was generated. MiXCR, applied by TCRdb to the PCR reads, yields one record per CDR3 protein. The sample lists about 440,000 distinct CDR3 sequences, 43% occurring once. The CDR3 extends over 19 amino acids. The junction had 18 bases not matched to a gene; V was cut back by 10 bases and J by 3 bases. CDR1 is SGHTA, CDR2 FQGTGA, per germline. The specimen comprised PBMCs, sampled before TCRalphabeta/CD19-depleted stem cell transplant. The origin of this receptor is a girl aged 2 to 9 with aplastic anemia, due to receive a stem cell transplant. The chain is built from TRBV7-3 and TRBJ2-1; TRBD2 matches 13 bases. CDR3 region: CAICHLGLAGALLYNEQFF. The CDR3 nucleotides are TGTGCCATCTGTCACCTAGGACTAGCGGGGGCCCTACTCTACAATGAGCAGTTCTTC.